This TCR beta chain came from a study of tumor and adjacent non-tumor tissue in lung cancer. V lost 4 bases, J lost 2 bases, and 8 bases lay in between. Germline CDR1 MGHRA, CDR2 YSYEKL. This CDR3 comprises 13 residues. A modified ARM-PCR protocol with three rounds of nested PCR amplified TCRbeta. TCRdb called the multiplex PCR reads again in MiXCR, with one record for every CDR3 protein. The sample consists of approximately 100,000 distinct CDR3 sequences, 55% to 65% of them appearing once. The table lists this clonotype with many counts. The template was RNA from unsorted bulk tissue. This non-tumor lung sample came from over 3 cm beyond the tumor edge. Between August and November 2014, newly diagnosed, chemotherapy-naive lung cancer patients underwent thoracic surgery in China.

The receptor's source is a man in his thirties or forties with non-small cell lung cancer. Sequencing input: distant non-tumor lung tissue. The chain is built from TRBV4-1 and TRBJ2-5; D possibly corresponds to TRBD1 (5 bases). CDR3 sequence (DNA): TGCGCCAGCAGCCCGACAGTTCAAGAGACCCAGTACTTC. Translated, it gives CASSPTVQETQYF.